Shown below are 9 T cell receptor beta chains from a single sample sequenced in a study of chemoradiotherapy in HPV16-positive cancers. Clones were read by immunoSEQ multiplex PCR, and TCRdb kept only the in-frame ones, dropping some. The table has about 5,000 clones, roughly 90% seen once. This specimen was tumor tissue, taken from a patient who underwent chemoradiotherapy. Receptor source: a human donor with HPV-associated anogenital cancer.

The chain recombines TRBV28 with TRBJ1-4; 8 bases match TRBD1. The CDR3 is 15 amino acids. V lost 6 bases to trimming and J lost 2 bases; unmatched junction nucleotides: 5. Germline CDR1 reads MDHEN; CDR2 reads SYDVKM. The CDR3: CASRRQGNTNEKLFF. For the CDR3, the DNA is TGTGCCAGCAGGAGACAGGGGAATACTAATGAAAAACTGTTTTTT.

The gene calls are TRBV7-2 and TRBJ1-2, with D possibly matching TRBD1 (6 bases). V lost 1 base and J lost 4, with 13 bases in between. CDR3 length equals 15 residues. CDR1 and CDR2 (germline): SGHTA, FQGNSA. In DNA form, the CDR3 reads TGTGCCAGCAGCTTAGGTGGGGGGCAGGTCTATGGCTACACCTTC. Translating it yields CASSLGGGQVYGYTF.

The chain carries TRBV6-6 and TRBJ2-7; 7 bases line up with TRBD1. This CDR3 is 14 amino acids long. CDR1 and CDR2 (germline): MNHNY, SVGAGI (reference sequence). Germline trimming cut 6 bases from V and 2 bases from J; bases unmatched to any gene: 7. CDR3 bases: TGTGCCAGCAGGAACACAGGGGTAGCCTACGAGCAGTACTTC. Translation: CASRNTGVAYEQYF.

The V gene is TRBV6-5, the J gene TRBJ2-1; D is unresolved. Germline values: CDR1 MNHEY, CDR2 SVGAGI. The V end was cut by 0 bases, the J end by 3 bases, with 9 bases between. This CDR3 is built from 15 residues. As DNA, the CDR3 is TGTGCCAGCAGTTACTCGTCAGCAGGCTACAATGAGCAGTTCTTC. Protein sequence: CASSYSSAGYNEQFF.

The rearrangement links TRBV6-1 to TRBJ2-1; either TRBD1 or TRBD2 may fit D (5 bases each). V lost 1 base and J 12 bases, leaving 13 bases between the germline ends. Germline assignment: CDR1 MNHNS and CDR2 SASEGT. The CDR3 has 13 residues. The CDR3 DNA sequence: TGTGCCAGCAGTGAAGTCCGGGGCACCGTGCAGTTCTTC. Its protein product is CASSEVRGTVQFF.

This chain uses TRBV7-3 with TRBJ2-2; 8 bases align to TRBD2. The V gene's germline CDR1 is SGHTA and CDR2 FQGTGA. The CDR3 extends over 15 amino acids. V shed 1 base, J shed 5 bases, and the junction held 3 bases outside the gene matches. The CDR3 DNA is TGTGCCAGCAGCTTAAAACTAGCGGAAACCGGGGAGCTGTTTTTT. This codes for CASSLKLAETGELFF.

The CDR3 DNA reads as TGTGCCAGCTCACCGACCGGGACAGGGGGCTATAATGAGCAGTTCTTC. Translated: CASSPTGTGGYNEQFF. The genes are TRBV18 and TRBJ2-1; 12 bases align to TRBD1. Losses at the gene ends were 3 bases for V and 7 bases for J; bases not matched to a gene: 7. The CDR3 is 16 amino acids. Germline lookup yields CDR1 KGHSH and CDR2 LQKENI.

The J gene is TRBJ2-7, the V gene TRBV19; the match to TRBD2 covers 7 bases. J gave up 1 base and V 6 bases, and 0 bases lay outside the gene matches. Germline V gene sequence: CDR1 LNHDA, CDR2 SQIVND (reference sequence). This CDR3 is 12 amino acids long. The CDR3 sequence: CASSGRSYEQYF. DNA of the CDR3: TGTGCCAGTAGCGGGAGGTCCTACGAGCAGTACTTC. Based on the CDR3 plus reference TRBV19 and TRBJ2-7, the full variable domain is DGGITQSPKYLFRKEGQNVTLSCEQNLNHDAMYWYRQDPGQGLRLIYYSQIVNDFQKGDIAEGYSVSREKKESFPLTVTSAQKNPTAFYLCASSGRSYEQYFGPGTRLTVT.

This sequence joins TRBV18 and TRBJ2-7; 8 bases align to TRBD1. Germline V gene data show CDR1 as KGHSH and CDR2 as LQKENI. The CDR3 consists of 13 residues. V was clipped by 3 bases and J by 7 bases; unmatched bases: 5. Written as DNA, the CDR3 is TGTGCCAGCTCACCGGGACAGGACAGGGAGCAGTACGTC. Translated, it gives CASSPGQDREQYV.